This T cell receptor beta chain was identified in a study of blood T cell repertoires in COVID-19. Source study methods: By means of reference gene primer amplification, nucleated cell counts were estimated. Data came from immunoSEQ multiplex PCR; TCRdb stores just in-frame clones and leaves some out. V and J calls plus clone size are reproduced from that table; the DNA served to infer D and trimming. The top ten clones hold approximately 7.3% of a sample with about 100,000 clones, roughly 84% of them seen once. This TCR derives from a man in his thirties or forties in a cohort sampled during active COVID-19. The sequenced material came from peripheral blood.

The CDR3 sequence: CASSLGQSNYGYTF. The CDR3 nucleotides read TGTGCCAGCAGTCTTGGGCAGTCTAACTATGGCTACACCTTC. The chain is built from TRBV6-5 and TRBJ1-2, with D unresolved. The germline V gene encodes CDR1 MNHEY and CDR2 SVGAGI. This CDR3 is built from 14 residues. The ends were cut back, 5 bases at V and 0 bases at J, with 10 bases in the middle.